These 18 T cell receptor beta chains came from one sample sequenced in a study of cytomegalovirus exposure and HLA in healthy donors. PCR amplification relied on 60 Vbeta primers (plus 13 Jbeta primers). Method: immunoSEQ multiplex PCR; TCRdb's copy keeps in-frame clones and lacks some. Of approximately 190,000 clones listed, roughly 80% were seen once; the top ten hold approximately 3.6%. The material sequenced was PBMCs. All receptors come from a man aged 35-49 years in good health and CMV-seropositive.

The CDR3 region has the DNA TGTGCCAGCAGTTTTATTACTGAAGCTTTCTTT. This sequence encodes CASSFITEAFF. The chain employs TRBV28 and TRBJ1-1, with D uncertain. The CDR3 spans 11 residues. The V end was cut by 3 bases, the J end by 5 bases, with 4 bases between. Germline V gene data show CDR1 as MDHEN and CDR2 as SYDVKM.

J is TRBJ1-1 and V is TRBV5-1, with D maybe TRBD1 (5 bases). V was clipped by 0 bases and J by 0 bases, with 9 bases between them. Germline values: CDR1 SGHRS, CDR2 YFSETQ. The CDR3 length is 15 residues. CDR3 in amino acids: CASSLEPGMNTEAFF. The CDR3 DNA reads TGCGCCAGCAGCTTGGAGCCAGGGATGAACACTGAAGCTTTCTTT.

The chain couples TRBV7-9 to TRBJ1-1; the match to TRBD1 covers 7 bases. Germline V gene data show CDR1 as SEHNR and CDR2 as FQNEAQ (reference sequence). This CDR3 is 14 amino acids long. V gave up 2 bases and J gave up 3 bases; unmatched junction bases: 3. CDR3 region: CASSLRQGDTEAFF. The CDR3 bases are TGTGCCAGCAGCTTACGGCAGGGGGACACTGAAGCTTTCTTT. Filled out from reference TRBV7-9 and TRBJ1-1, the complete variable domain reads DTGVSQNPRHKITKRGQNVTFRCDPISEHNRLYWYRQTLGQGPEFLTYFQNEAQLEKSRLLSDRFSAERPKGSFSTLEIQRTEQGDSAMYLCASSLRQGDTEAFFGQGTRLTVV.

V usage is TRBV7-9 and J usage is TRBJ2-7, with a tentative D call TRBD2 (6 bases). The germline CDR1 and CDR2 sequences are SEHNR and FQNEAQ (reference sequence). This CDR3 contains 15 residues. V was cut by 5 bases and J by 2 bases, with 16 bases left in between. The CDR3 nucleotides are TGTGCCAGCAGCCTATACCGGGACTTAACCTACGAGCAGTACTTC. Its translation is CASSLYRDLTYEQYF.

The V gene is TRBV5-5, the J gene TRBJ2-1; D is perhaps TRBD2 (5 bases). This CDR3 has 15 amino acids. The V and J ends lost 1 base and 7 bases respectively, with 15 bases between them. In germline, CDR1 is SGHKS, CDR2 YYEKEE (reference sequence). This CDR3 reads CASSLSWGATNEQFF. In DNA form, the CDR3 reads TGTGCCAGCAGCTTGTCGTGGGGAGCTACGAATGAGCAGTTCTTC. Drawing the rest from reference TRBV5-5 and TRBJ2-1, the complete variable domain is DAGVTQSPTHLIKTRGQQVTLRCSPISGHKSVSWYQQVLGQGPQFIFQYYEKEERGRGNFPDRFSARQFPNYSSELNVNALLLGDSALYLCASSLSWGATNEQFFGPGTRLTVL.

In its sample, this clone was seen once. The V gene is TRBV4-1, the J gene TRBJ2-5; 12 positions match TRBD1. This CDR3 spans 16 amino acids. Germline V gene lookup returns CDR1 MGHRA and CDR2 YSYEKL. Trimming cost V 0 bases and J 5 bases; bases outside gene matches: 4. CDR3 in amino acids: CASSQDRDRGLETQYF. The DNA for the CDR3 is TGCGCCAGCAGCCAAGATCGGGACAGGGGGCTGGAGACCCAGTACTTC.

For the CDR3, the DNA is TGTGCCTTTACCGGGACTAGCGGGAGGAGAGAGACCCAGTACTTC. This encodes CAFTGTSGRRETQYF. The chain couples TRBV30 to TRBJ2-5, with 15 bases aligning to TRBD2. V dropped 7 bases and J dropped 4; count of bases not matched to a gene: 7. Germline-derived CDR1 and CDR2 are GTSNPN and SVGIG (reference sequence). There are 15 residues in the CDR3. The whole variable domain, filled in from reference TRBV30 and TRBJ2-5, reads SQTIHQWPATLVQPVGSPLSLECTVEGTSNPNLYWYRQAAGRGLQLLFYSVGIGQISSEVPQNLSASRPQDRQFILSSKKLLLSDSGFYLCAFTGTSGRRETQYFGPGTRLLVL.

The rearrangement uses TRBV7-2 and TRBJ2-1; 12 bases line up with TRBD2. Looked up from germline, CDR1 is SGHTA and CDR2 is FQGNSA. V shed 2 bases, J shed 8 bases, and the junction held 4 bases outside the gene matches. The CDR3 consists of 15 residues. CDR3 amino acids: CASSLPGLAGDEQFF. DNA of the CDR3: TGTGCCAGCAGCTTACCGGGACTAGCGGGCGATGAGCAGTTCTTC. Variable domain in full (rest from reference TRBV7-2 and TRBJ2-1): GAGVSQSPSNKVTEKGKDVELRCDPISGHTALYWYRQSLGQGLEFLIYFQGNSAPDKSGLPSDRFSAERTGGSVSTLTIQRTQQEDSAVYLCASSLPGLAGDEQFFGPGTRLTVL.

The rearrangement uses TRBV28 and TRBJ1-5; perhaps TRBD1 as D (6 bases). This CDR3 contains 16 residues. Trimming cost V 6 bases and J 2 bases, with 17 bases left between them. The germline V gene has CDR1 MDHEN and CDR2 SYDVKM. The CDR3 DNA follows: TGTGCCAGCAGGAAAAACAGGGCCTTAGGCAATCAGCCCCAGCATTTT. Protein product: CASRKNRALGNQPQHF.

The chain links TRBV28 to TRBJ2-7; 8 bases are a match to TRBD1. This CDR3 contains 14 residues. Germline loops: CDR1 MDHEN, CDR2 SYDVKM. After removal of 4 bases from V and 3 bases from J, the junction contained 5 bases not matched to a gene. CDR3 sequence: CASSSQGARYEQYF. The CDR3 coding sequence is TGTGCCAGCAGTTCGCAGGGGGCCCGCTACGAGCAGTACTTC.

The CDR3 region has the DNA TGTGCCAGCAGCTTTGGAGGGCTAGCGGGGGCCTACAATGAGCAGTTCTTC. This encodes CASSFGGLAGAYNEQFF. The chain couples TRBV11-1 to TRBJ2-1; 10 bases agree with TRBD2. The V gene end was trimmed by 3 bases and the J gene end by 2 bases; junction bases not matched to a gene: 7. The germline V gene has CDR1 SGHAT and CDR2 FQDESV (reference sequence). The CDR3 loop spans 17 amino acids.

Only a few counts were recorded for this clone. The chain recombines TRBV2 with TRBJ2-1; 10 bases are shared with TRBD1. Trimming removed 6 bases from V and 3 bases from J; junction bases left unmatched: 5. CDR3 length: 15 residues. Germline V gene lookup returns CDR1 SNHLY and CDR2 FYNNEI. CDR3 bases: TGTGCCAGCAGGACCGGGACAGGGGTCTACAATGAGCAGTTCTTC. Translating it yields CASRTGTGVYNEQFF.

This rearrangement joins TRBV29-1 to TRBJ2-5; 7 positions match TRBD1. Per the germline V gene, CDR1 is SQVTM and CDR2 is ANQGSEA. The junction had 11 bases not matched to a gene; V was cut back by 7 bases and J by 3 bases. The CDR3 covers 14 residues. Here the CDR3 DNA reads TGCAGCGGATACCTACAGGGGCATGAAGAGACCCAGTACTTC. Protein product: CSGYLQGHEETQYF.

This clone showed up just once. The rearrangement links TRBV29-1 to TRBJ1-2; perhaps TRBD1 as D (6 bases). V gave up 5 bases and J gave up 3 bases, with 13 bases separating them. The germline gives CDR1 SQVTM, CDR2 ANQGSEA. This CDR3 is built from 13 residues. The CDR3 region has the DNA TGCAGCGTTAACGGGGGGGCCCACTATGGCTACACCTTC. This gives the protein CSVNGGAHYGYTF.

The chain links TRBV11-2 to TRBJ1-2, with unresolved D. Germline values: CDR1 SGHAT, CDR2 FQNNGV. V was trimmed by 2 bases and J by 4 bases, leaving 11 bases between them. The length of the CDR3 is 14 residues. CDR3 region: CASSLSQESYGYTF. The CDR3 nucleotides read TGTGCCAGCAGCTTAAGCCAGGAAAGCTATGGCTACACCTTC.

The V and J genes are TRBV12-5 and TRBJ2-1; 9 nucleotides match TRBD1. Per germline, CDR1 LGHNT and CDR2 FRNRAP. Trimming at V came to 1 base and at J to 0 bases, leaving 19 bases not matched to a gene. The length of the CDR3 is 22 residues. The CDR3 DNA sequence: TGTGCTAGTGGTTTGGCAAGTAAACCGGGACAGGGCTCGCGGGGCTCCTACAATGAGCAGTTCTTC. Translation gives CASGLASKPGQGSRGSYNEQFF.

This clone appeared a single time. The V call is TRBV7-2, the J call TRBJ2-1; no reliable D call. Deletions cut 6 bases from V and 7 bases from J, with 19 bases between. The CDR3 loop spans 15 amino acids. Germline CDR1 is SGHTA and CDR2 is FQGNSA. The CDR3 sequence is CASSPKGLLRNEQFF. In nucleotides, the CDR3 is TGTGCCAGCAGTCCTAAAGGCCTACTAAGGAATGAGCAGTTCTTC.

V and J are TRBV6-5 and TRBJ2-7; 8 positions agree with TRBD2. Germline V CDR1 and CDR2: MNHEY, SVGAGI. Losses at the gene ends were 6 bases for V and 3 bases for J; bases not matched to a gene: 7. The CDR3 contains 14 residues. The DNA for the CDR3 is TGTGCCAGCAGCGTCGGGACTAGGGACTACGAGCAGTACTTC. Its translation is CASSVGTRDYEQYF.